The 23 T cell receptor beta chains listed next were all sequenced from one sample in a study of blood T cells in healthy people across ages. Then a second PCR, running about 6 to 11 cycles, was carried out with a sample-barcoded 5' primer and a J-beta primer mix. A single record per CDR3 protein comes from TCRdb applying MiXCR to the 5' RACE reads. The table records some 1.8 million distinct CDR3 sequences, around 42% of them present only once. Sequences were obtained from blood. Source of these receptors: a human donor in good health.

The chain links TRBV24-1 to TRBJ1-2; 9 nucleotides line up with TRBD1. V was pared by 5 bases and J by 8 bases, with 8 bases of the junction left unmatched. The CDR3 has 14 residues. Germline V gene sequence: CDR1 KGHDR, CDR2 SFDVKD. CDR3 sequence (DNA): TGTGCCACCAGTGGCCCGGGACAGGGATACGGCTACACCTTC. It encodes CATSGPGQGYGYTF.

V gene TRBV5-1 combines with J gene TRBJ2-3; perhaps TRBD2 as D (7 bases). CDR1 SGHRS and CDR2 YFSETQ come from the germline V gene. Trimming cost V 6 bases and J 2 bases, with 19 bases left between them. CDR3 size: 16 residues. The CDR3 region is CASTPGGAGVTDTQYF. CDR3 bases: TGCGCCAGCACCCCGGGGGGCGCCGGAGTCACAGATACGCAGTATTTT.

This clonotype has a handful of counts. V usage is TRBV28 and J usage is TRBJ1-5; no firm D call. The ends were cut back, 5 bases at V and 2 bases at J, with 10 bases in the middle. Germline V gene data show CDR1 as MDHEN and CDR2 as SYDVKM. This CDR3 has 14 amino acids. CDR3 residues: CASSQRSGNQPQHF. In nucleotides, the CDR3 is TGTGCCAGCAGTCAGAGGTCAGGCAATCAGCCCCAGCATTTT.

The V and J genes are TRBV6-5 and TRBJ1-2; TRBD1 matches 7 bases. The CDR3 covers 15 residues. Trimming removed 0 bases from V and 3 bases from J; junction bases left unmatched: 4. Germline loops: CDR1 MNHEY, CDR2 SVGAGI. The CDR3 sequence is CASSYSPRGDYGYTF. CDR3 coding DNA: TGTGCCAGCAGTTACTCGCCCAGGGGGGACTATGGCTACACCTTC.

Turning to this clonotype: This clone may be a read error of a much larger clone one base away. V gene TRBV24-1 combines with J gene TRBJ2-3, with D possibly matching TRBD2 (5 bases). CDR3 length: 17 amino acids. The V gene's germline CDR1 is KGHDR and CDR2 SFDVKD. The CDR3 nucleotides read TGTGCCGCCAGTGACCCGGGGAGCGGACGGAGCACAGATACGCAGTATTTT. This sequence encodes CAASDPGSGRSTDTQYF.

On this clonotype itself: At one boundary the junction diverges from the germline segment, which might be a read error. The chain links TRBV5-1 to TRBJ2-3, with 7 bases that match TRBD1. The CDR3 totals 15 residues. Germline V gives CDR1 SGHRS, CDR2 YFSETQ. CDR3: CVSARDRPNTDTQYF. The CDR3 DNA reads TGCGTCAGCGCCCGGGACAGACCCAACACAGATACGCAGTATTTT.

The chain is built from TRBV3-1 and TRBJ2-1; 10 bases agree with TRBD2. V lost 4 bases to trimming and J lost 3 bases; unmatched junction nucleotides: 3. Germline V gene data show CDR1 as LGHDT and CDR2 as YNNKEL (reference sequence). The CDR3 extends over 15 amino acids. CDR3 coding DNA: TGTGCCAGCAGCCGGAGACTAGCGGGCTACAATGAGCAGTTCTTC. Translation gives CASSRRLAGYNEQFF.

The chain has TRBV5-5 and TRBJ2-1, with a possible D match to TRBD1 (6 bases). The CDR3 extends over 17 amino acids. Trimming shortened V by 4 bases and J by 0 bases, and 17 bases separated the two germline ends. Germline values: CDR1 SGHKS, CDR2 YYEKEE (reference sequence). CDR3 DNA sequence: TGTGCCAGCAGCCGGGCCAGGGGCTCGGGCTCCTACAATGAGCAGTTCTTC. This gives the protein CASSRARGSGSYNEQFF.

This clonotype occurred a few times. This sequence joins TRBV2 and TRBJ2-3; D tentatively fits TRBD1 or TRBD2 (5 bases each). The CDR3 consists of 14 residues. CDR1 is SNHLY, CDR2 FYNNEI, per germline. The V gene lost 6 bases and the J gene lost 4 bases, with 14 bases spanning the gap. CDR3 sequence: CASRRDGGADTQYF. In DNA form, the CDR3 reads TGTGCCAGCAGACGGGACGGCGGCGCAGATACGCAGTATTTT.

The CDR3 spells CASSPIRDKSFF. CDR3 bases: TGTGCCAGCAGCCCTATTAGGGACAAGTCTTTCTTT. The chain employs TRBV4-2 and TRBJ1-1; D is possibly TRBD1 (6 bases). Germline CDR1 is LGHNA and CDR2 is YNFKEQ. Trimming stripped 4 bases from V and 12 bases from J, with 15 bases between. CDR3 length: 12 residues.

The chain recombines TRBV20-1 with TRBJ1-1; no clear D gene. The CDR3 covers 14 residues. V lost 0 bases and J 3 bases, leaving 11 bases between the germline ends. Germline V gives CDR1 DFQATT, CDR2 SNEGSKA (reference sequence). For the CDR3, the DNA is TGCAGTGCTAGAGAGGGAGGGTTTGACACTGAAGCTTTCTTT. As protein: CSAREGGFDTEAFF.

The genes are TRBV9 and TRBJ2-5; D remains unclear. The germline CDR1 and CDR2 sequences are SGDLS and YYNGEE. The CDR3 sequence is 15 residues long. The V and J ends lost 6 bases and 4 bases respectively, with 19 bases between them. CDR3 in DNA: TGTGCCAGCATGCGACCGGGCCTCAAGCCAGAGACCCAGTACTTC. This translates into CASMRPGLKPETQYF.

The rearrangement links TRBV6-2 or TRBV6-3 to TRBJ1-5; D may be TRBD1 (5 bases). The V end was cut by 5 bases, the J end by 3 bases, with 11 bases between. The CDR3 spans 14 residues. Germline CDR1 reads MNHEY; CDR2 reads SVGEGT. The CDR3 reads CASSPRQINQPQHF. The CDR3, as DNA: TGTGCCAGCAGTCCCCGACAGATCAATCAGCCCCAGCATTTT.

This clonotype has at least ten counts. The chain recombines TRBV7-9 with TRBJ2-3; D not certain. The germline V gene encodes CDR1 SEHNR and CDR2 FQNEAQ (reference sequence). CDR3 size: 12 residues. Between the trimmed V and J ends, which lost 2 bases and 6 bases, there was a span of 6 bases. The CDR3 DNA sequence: TGTGCCAGCAGCTTACAGGTGGATACGCAGTATTTT. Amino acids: CASSLQVDTQYF.

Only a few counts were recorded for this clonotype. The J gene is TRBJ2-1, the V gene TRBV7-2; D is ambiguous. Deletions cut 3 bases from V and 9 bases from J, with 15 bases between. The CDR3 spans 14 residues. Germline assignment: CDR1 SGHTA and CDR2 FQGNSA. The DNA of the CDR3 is TGTGCCAGCAGCTTGCACCGAAGCATGGTTGAGCAGTTCTTC. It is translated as CASSLHRSMVEQFF. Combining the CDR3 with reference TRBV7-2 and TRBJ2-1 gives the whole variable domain GAGVSQSPSNKVTEKGKDVELRCDPISGHTALYWYRQSLGQGLEFLIYFQGNSAPDKSGLPSDRFSAERTGGSVSTLTIQRTQQEDSAVYLCASSLHRSMVEQFFGPGTRLTVL.

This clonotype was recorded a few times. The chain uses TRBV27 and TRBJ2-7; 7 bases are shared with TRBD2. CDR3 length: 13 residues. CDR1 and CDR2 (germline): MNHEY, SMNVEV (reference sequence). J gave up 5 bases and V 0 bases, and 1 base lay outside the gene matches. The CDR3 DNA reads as TGTGCCAGCAGTTTATCAGCGGGAAACGAGCAGTACTTC. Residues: CASSLSAGNEQYF.

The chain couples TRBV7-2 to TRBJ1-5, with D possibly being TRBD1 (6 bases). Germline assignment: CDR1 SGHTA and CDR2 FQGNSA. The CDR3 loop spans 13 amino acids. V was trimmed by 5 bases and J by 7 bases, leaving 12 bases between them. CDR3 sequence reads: CASSVGTRQPQHF. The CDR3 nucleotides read TGTGCCAGCAGCGTCGGGACACGACAGCCCCAGCATTTT.

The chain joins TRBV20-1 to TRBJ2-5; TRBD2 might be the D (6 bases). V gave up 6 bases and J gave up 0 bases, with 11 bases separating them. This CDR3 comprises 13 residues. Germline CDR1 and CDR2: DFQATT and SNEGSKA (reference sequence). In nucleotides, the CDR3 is TGCAGTGCCGGGACTTCGTACCAAGAGACCCAGTACTTC. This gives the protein CSAGTSYQETQYF.

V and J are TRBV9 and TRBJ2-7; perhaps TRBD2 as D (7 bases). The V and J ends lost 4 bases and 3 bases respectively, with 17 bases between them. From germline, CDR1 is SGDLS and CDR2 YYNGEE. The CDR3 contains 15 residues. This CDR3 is CASSRGAGRNYEQYF. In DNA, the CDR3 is TGTGCCAGCAGCCGGGGGGCAGGACGAAACTACGAGCAGTACTTC.

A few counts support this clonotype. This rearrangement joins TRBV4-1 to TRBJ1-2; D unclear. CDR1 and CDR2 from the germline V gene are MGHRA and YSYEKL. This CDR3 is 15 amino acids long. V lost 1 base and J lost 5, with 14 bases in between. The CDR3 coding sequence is TGCGCCAGCAGCCAAGGACCCAGGATAGAGTATGGCTACACCTTC. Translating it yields CASSQGPRIEYGYTF.

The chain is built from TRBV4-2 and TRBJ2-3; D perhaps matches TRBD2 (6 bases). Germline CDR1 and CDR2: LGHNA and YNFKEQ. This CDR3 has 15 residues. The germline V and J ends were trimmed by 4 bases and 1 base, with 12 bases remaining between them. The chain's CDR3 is CASSLRGFGTDTQYF. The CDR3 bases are TGTGCCAGCAGCCTCCGGGGGTTCGGCACAGATACGCAGTATTTT.

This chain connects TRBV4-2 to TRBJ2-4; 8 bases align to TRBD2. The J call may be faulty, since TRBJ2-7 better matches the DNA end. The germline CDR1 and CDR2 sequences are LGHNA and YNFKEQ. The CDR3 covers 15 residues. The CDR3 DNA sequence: TGTGCCAGCAGCCAAGTAGCGGGGTCAACCTACGAGCAGTACTTC. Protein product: CASSQVAGSTYEQYF.

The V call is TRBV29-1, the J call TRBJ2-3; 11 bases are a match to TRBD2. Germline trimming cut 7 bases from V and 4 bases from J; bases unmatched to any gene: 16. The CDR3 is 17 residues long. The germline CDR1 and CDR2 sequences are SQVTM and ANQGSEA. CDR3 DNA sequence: TGCAGCGGAGAGGGGTTTAGCGGGGGGGCGTTCGCAGATACGCAGTATTTT. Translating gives CSGEGFSGGAFADTQYF.